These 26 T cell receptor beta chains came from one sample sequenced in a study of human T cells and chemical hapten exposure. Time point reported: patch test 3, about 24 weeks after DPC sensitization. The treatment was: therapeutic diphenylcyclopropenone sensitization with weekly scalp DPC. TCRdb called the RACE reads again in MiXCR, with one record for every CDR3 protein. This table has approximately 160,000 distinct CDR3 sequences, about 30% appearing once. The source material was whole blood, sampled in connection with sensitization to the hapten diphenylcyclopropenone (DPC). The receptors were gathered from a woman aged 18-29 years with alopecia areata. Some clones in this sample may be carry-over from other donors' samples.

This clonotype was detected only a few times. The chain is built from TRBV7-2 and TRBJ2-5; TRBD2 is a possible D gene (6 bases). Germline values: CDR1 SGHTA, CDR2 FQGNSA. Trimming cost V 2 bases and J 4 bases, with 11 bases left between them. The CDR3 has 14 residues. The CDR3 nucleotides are TGTGCCAGCAGCTTAAACAAACTAGCAGAGACCCAGTACTTC. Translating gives CASSLNKLAETQYF.

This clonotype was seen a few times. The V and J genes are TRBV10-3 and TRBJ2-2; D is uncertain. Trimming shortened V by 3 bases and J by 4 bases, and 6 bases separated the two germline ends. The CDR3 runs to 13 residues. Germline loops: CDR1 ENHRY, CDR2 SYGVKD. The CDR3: CAISERGTGELFF. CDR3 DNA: TGTGCCATCAGTGAACGAGGCACCGGGGAGCTGTTTTTT.

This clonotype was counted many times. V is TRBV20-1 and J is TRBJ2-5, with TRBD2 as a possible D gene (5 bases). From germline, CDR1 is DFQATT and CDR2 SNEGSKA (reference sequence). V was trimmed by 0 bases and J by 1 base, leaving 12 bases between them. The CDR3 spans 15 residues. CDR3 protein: CSARDVGSPQETQYF. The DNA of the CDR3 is TGCAGTGCTAGAGATGTGGGGAGTCCCCAAGAGACCCAGTACTTC.

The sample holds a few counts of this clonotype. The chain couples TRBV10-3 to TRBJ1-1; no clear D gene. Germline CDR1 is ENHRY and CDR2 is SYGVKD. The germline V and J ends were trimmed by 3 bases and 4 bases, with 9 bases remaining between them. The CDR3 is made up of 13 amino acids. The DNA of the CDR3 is TGTGCCATCAGTGAACCGTCTATCACTGAAGCTTTCTTT. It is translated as CAISEPSITEAFF.

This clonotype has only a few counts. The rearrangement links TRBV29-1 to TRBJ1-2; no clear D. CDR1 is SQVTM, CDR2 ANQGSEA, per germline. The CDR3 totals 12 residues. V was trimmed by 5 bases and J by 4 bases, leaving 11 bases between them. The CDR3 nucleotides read TGCAGCGTTCAGCACAGCGTCTATGGCTACACCTTC. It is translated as CSVQHSVYGYTF.

The CDR3 DNA is TGCAGTGCACGAAGGACAGCCGTCTTAGCCAAAAACATTCAGTACTTC. It codes for CSARRTAVLAKNIQYF. The chain has TRBV20-1 and TRBJ2-4, with a tentative D call TRBD1 (6 bases). This CDR3 has 16 residues. V was shortened by 6 bases and J by 0 bases, with 18 bases between the two germline ends. The germline V gene has CDR1 DFQATT and CDR2 SNEGSKA (reference sequence).

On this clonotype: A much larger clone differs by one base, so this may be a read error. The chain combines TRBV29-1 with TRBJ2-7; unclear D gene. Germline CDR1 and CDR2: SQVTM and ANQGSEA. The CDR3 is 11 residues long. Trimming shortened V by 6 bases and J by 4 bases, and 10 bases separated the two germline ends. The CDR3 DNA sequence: TGCAGCGTAGGAGTGTATTACGAGCAGTACTTC. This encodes CSVGVYYEQYF.

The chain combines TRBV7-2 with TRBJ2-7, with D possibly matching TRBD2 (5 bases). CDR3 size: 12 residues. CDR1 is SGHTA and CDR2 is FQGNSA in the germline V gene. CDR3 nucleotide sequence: TGTGCTACCCAAACGCCCCGGGGCGAGCAGTACTTC. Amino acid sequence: CATQTPRGEQYF.

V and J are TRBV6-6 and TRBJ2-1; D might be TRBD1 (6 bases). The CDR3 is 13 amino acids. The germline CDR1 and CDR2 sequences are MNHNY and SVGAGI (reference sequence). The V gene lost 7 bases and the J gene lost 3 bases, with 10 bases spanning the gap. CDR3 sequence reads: CASTGVSYNEQFF. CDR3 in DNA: TGTGCCAGCACAGGGGTTAGCTACAATGAGCAGTTCTTC.

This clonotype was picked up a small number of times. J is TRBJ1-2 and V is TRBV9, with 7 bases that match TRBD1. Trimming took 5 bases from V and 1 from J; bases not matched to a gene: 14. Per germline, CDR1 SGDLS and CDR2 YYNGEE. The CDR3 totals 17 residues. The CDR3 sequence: CASSAGTGAELNYGYTF. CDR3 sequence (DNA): TGTGCCAGCAGTGCTGGAACAGGGGCAGAACTTAACTATGGCTACACCTTC.

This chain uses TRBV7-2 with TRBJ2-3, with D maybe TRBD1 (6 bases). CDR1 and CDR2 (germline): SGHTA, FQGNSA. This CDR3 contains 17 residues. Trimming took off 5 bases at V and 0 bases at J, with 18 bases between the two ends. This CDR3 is CASSLQGGPFSTDTQYF. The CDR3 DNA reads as TGTGCCAGCAGCCTACAGGGCGGCCCCTTTAGCACAGATACGCAGTATTTT.

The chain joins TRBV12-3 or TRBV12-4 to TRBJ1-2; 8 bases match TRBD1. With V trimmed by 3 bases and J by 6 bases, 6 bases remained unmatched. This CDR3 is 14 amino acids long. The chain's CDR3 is CASSLAGGYDGYTF. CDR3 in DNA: TGTGCCAGCAGTTTGGCAGGGGGCTACGATGGCTACACCTTC.

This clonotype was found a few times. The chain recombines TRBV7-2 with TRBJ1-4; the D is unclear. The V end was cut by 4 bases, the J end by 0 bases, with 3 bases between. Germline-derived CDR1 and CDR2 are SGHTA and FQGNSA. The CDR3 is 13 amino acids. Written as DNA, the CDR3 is TGTGCCAGCAGCTCACCAACTAATGAAAAACTGTTTTTT. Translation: CASSSPTNEKLFF.

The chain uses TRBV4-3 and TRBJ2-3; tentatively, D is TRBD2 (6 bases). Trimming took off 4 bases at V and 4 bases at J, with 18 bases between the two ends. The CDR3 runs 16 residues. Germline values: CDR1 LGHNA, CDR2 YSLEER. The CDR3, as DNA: TGCGCCAGCAGCCTCTCGCCGGGGGAGGCGGCAGATACGCAGTATTTT. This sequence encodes CASSLSPGEAADTQYF.

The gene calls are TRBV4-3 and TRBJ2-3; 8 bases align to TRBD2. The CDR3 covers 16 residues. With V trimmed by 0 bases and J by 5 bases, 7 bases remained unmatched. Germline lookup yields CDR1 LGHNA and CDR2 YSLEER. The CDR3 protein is CASSQDFKAGVDTQYF. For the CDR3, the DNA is TGCGCCAGCAGCCAAGATTTTAAAGCGGGAGTAGATACGCAGTATTTT.

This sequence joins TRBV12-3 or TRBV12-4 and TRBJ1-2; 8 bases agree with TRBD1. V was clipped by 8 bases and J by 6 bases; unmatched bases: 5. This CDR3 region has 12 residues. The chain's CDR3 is CASSTGGNGYTF. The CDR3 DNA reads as TGTGCCAGCTCCACAGGGGGAAATGGCTACACCTTC.

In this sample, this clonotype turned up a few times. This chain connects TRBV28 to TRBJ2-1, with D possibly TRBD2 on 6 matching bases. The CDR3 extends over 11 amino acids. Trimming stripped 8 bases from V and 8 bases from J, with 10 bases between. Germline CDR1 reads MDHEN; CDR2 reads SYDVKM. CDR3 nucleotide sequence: TGTGCCAGCCGGAGGGGCTATGAGCAGTTCTTC. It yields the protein CASRRGYEQFF.

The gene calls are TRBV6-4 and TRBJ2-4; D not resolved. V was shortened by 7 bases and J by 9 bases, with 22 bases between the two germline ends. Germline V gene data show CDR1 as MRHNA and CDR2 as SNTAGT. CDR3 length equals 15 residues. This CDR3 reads CASKQPMNPPGIQYF. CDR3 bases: TGTGCCAGCAAACAACCTATGAATCCCCCAGGCATTCAGTACTTC.

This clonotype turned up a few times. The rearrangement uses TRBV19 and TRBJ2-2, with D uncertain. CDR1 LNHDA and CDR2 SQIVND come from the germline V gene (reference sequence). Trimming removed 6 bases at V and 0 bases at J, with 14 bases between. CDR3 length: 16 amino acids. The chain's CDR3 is CASRRRLETNTGELFF. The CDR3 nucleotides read TGTGCCAGTAGGAGAAGACTCGAAACGAACACCGGGGAGCTGTTTTTT. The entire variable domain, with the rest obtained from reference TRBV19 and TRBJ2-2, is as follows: DGGITQSPKYLFRKEGQNVTLSCEQNLNHDAMYWYRQDPGQGLRLIYYSQIVNDFQKGDIAEGYSVSREKKESFPLTVTSAQKNPTAFYLCASRRRLETNTGELFFGEGSRLTVL.

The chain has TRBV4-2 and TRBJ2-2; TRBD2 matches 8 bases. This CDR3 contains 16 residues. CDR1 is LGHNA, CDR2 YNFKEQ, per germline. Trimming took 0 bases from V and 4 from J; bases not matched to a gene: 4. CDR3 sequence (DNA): TGTGCCAGCAGCCAAGATAGGGCGGGAGGCACCGGGGAGCTGTTTTTT. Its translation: CASSQDRAGGTGELFF.

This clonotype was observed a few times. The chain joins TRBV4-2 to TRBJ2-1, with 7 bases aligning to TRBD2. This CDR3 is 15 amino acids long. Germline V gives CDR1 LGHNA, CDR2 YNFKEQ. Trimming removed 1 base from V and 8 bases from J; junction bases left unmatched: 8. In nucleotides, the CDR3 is TGTGCCAGCAGCCAAGTCGGACTAGGGCCTCATGAGCAGTTCTTC. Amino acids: CASSQVGLGPHEQFF.

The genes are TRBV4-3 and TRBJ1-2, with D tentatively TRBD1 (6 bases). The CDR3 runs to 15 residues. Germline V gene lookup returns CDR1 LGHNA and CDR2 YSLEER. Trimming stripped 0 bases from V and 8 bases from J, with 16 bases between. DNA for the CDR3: TGCGCCAGCAGCCAAGATGCGGGGGGGCGAGGAGGCTACACCTTC. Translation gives CASSQDAGGRGGYTF.

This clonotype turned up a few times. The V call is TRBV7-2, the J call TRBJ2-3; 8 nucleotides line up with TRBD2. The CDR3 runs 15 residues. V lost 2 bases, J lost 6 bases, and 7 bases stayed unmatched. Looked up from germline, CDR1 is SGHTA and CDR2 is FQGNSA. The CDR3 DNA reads TGTGCCAGCAGCTTATTCCAGCGGGAGCTGGATACGCAGTATTTT. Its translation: CASSLFQRELDTQYF.

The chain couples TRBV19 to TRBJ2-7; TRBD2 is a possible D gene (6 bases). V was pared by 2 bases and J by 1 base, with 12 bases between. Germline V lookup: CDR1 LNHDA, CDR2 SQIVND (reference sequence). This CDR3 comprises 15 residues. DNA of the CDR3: TGTGCCAGTAGTATAAAGGAGGGACCGTCCTACGAGCAGTACTTC. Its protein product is CASSIKEGPSYEQYF.

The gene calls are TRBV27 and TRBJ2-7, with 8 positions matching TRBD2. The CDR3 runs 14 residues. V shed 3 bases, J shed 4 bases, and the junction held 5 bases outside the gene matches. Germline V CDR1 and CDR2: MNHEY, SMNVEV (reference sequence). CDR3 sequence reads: CASSLKAGAYEQYF. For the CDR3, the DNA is TGTGCCAGCAGTTTGAAAGCGGGAGCGTACGAGCAGTACTTC.

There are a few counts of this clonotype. CDR3: CASSQVQVNAEAFF. The CDR3 bases are TGCGCCAGCAGCCAAGTACAAGTTAACGCTGAAGCTTTCTTT. The chain uses TRBV4-1 and TRBJ1-1; D is undetermined. Germline values: CDR1 MGHRA, CDR2 YSYEKL. V was cut by 1 base and J by 6 bases, with 12 bases left in between. The CDR3 spans 14 residues.